Below, 16 T cell receptor beta chains from the same sample are listed, as sequenced in a study of metastatic and nonmetastatic thyroid tumors. TCRdb re-processed the PCR reads through MiXCR. The repertoire holds tens of thousands of clones, with roughly 4.2% as singletons. Patients had received no treatment of any kind before thyroid surgery. The sequenced sample consisted of blood. The receptors stem from a female donor with papillary thyroid cancer or a benign thyroid nodule (not recorded which). Some clones in this sample may be carry-over from other donors' samples.

This chain connects TRBV9 to TRBJ2-7; TRBD1 matches 7 bases. Germline CDR1 reads SGDLS; CDR2 reads YYNGEE. The CDR3 runs to 13 residues. The V segment lost 4 bases and the J segment 6 bases; nucleotides outside the gene matches: 7. CDR3 region: CASSMGQPREQYF. CDR3 nucleotides: TGTGCCAGCAGCATGGGACAGCCCCGCGAGCAGTACTTC.

The gene calls are TRBV19 and TRBJ2-2; tentatively, D is TRBD1 or TRBD2 (5 bases each). Trimming took off 6 bases at V and 0 bases at J, with 20 bases between the two ends. Germline values: CDR1 LNHDA, CDR2 SQIVND (reference sequence). The CDR3 has 18 amino acids. The CDR3 here is CASRGVLAVSANTGELFF. The CDR3 region has the DNA TGTGCCAGTAGGGGGGTGCTAGCAGTTTCTGCGAACACCGGGGAGCTGTTTTTT.

This clone was counted between two and nine times. The rearrangement joins TRBV28 to TRBJ1-5; 7 nucleotides agree with TRBD1. Germline CDR1 MDHEN, CDR2 SYDVKM. V dropped 4 bases and J dropped 7; count of bases not matched to a gene: 4. The CDR3 has 13 amino acids. CDR3 in amino acids: CASSSRGSQPQHF. The CDR3 DNA reads as TGTGCCAGCAGTTCCAGGGGGAGCCAGCCCCAGCATTTT.

This clone has ten or more counts. This chain joins TRBV10-3 and TRBJ1-3; no clear D. V lost 11 bases to trimming and J lost 0 bases, with 17 bases between them. The CDR3 consists of 15 residues. Germline values: CDR1 ENHRY, CDR2 SYGVKD. The CDR3 sequence: CASKPQVTSGNTIYF. For the CDR3, the DNA is TGTGCCTCCAAACCCCAGGTGACCTCTGGAAACACCATATATTTT.

This clone is medium-sized. The J gene is TRBJ1-2, the V gene TRBV6-1; 7 positions agree with TRBD1. The V segment lost 6 bases and the J segment 2 bases; nucleotides outside the gene matches: 6. The length of the CDR3 is 14 residues. CDR1 and CDR2 from the germline V gene are MNHNS and SASEGT. CDR3 region: CASRSGQINYGYTF. The CDR3 DNA is TGTGCCAGCAGGTCGGGACAGATCAACTATGGCTACACCTTC.

Remarks on this clone: One end of the junction does not line up with germline, which may come from a read error. The V and J genes are TRBV27 and TRBJ2-7, with D perhaps matching TRBD1 or TRBD2 (5 bases each). The CDR3 is 16 residues long. Germline V lookup: CDR1 MNHEY, CDR2 SMNVEV (reference sequence). This CDR3 reads CASTLTGHHQSYEQYF. CDR3 DNA: TGTGCCAGCACTTTAACGGGGCACCATCAATCGTACGAGCAGTACTTC.

J is TRBJ1-2 and V is TRBV12-3 or TRBV12-4, with TRBD1 matching over 7 bases. The CDR3 is 13 amino acids. V shed 6 bases and J 4 bases; nucleotides not matched to a gene: 5. CDR3 bases: TGTGCCAGCAGGCACCGGGACAGCTATGGCTACACCTTC. Protein: CASRHRDSYGYTF.

V and J are TRBV12-3 or TRBV12-4 and TRBJ2-3; possible D gene TRBD1, 5 bases. V was shortened by 2 bases and J by 8 bases, with 11 bases between the two germline ends. This CDR3 has 13 amino acids. The CDR3 DNA reads as TGTGCCAGCAGTTTACTGCTTAGGGGTACGCAGTATTTT. Translation: CASSLLLRGTQYF.

This clone occurred many times. V and J are TRBV4-1 and TRBJ2-1; 10 nucleotides align to TRBD2. Trimming at V came to 0 bases and at J to 7 bases, leaving 6 bases not matched to a gene. The CDR3 is 16 residues long. CDR1 and CDR2 (germline): MGHRA, YSYEKL. The CDR3 reads CASSQESLAGANEQFF. The CDR3 DNA reads TGCGCCAGCAGCCAAGAGAGCCTAGCGGGAGCTAATGAGCAGTTCTTC.

Ten or more counts support this clone. Other DNA sequences within the sample encode an identical CDR3. The CDR3 region is CASSDLITRTEKLFF. The CDR3 DNA reads TGTGCCAGCAGTGACCTTATTACGCGCACTGAAAAACTGTTTTTT. The J gene is TRBJ1-4, the V gene TRBV25-1; D remains unclear. Germline V CDR1 and CDR2: MGHDK, SYGVNS. Trimming removed 3 bases from V and 7 bases from J, with 15 bases in between. The CDR3 loop spans 15 amino acids.

The rearrangement joins TRBV2 to TRBJ1-2; 8 nucleotides match TRBD1. V lost 6 bases to trimming and J lost 4 bases; unmatched junction nucleotides: 4. CDR3 length: 13 amino acids. The germline V gene has CDR1 SNHLY and CDR2 FYNNEI. The CDR3 DNA is TGTGCCAGCAGGGCGGGACAGGTCTATGGCTACACCTTC. It yields the protein CASRAGQVYGYTF.

This rearrangement joins TRBV12-3 or TRBV12-4 to TRBJ2-1; 14 nucleotides match TRBD2. This CDR3 is built from 17 residues. Trimming removed 4 bases from V and 0 bases from J; junction bases left unmatched: 2. This CDR3 reads CASSSGTSGSSYNEQFF. CDR3 sequence (DNA): TGTGCCAGCAGTTCCGGGACTAGCGGGAGCTCCTACAATGAGCAGTTCTTC.

The table lists this clone with many counts. V usage is TRBV9 and J usage is TRBJ1-1; D is uncertain. V was trimmed by 4 bases and J by 3 bases, leaving 10 bases between them. The length of the CDR3 is 13 residues. Germline lookup yields CDR1 SGDLS and CDR2 YYNGEE. CDR3 nucleotide sequence: TGTGCCAGCAGCCGGACCTGGGACACTGAAGCTTTCTTT. This sequence encodes CASSRTWDTEAFF.

This clone was observed a handful of times. One end of the junction is discordant with germline, which a read error may explain. V is TRBV20-1 and J is TRBJ1-5; TRBD1 is a possible D gene (5 bases). CDR1 is DFQATT, CDR2 SNEGSKA, per germline (reference sequence). This CDR3 region has 14 residues. CDR3 amino acids: CGASWGGEGQPQHF. CDR3 DNA sequence: TGCGGTGCTAGTTGGGGAGGGGAGGGTCAGCCCCAACATTTT.

This chain connects TRBV28 to TRBJ2-7; no clear D gene. The CDR3 runs to 13 residues. Germline V gene lookup returns CDR1 MDHEN and CDR2 SYDVKM. Trimming stripped 6 bases from V and 2 bases from J, with 11 bases between. The CDR3, as DNA: TGTGCCAGCAGCAAAGCGATTGCCTACGAGCAGTACTTC. It yields the protein CASSKAIAYEQYF.

In this sample, this clone turned up a few times. A much larger clonotype is one base distant, so this may be a read error. V gene TRBV11-3 combines with J gene TRBJ2-1; the match to TRBD2 covers 8 bases. The CDR3 is 15 amino acids. After removal of 5 bases from V and 6 bases from J, the junction contained 9 bases not matched to a gene. The germline gives CDR1 SGHNT, CDR2 YENEEA. The DNA of the CDR3 is TGTGCCAGCAGCAGACATACCAGCGGGAGCAATGAGCAGTTCTTC. Translation: CASSRHTSGSNEQFF.